Detailed here is one T cell receptor (beta chain). Sequenced by immunoSEQ multiplex PCR; TCRdb stores in-frame clones only, minus some. In the table there are some 210,000 clones, 80% to 85% of which are singletons. There are 15 residues in the CDR3. The germline V gene has CDR1 SQVTM and CDR2 ANQGSEA. V was clipped by 2 bases and J by 2 bases; unmatched bases: 5. The data originate from a study of blood T cell repertoires in COVID-19. For the study at large: The United States, Italy and Spain provided the acute and convalescent COVID-19 samples.

Sequencing was performed on peripheral blood. The sequence was collected from a human donor in a cohort sampled during active COVID-19. The gene calls are TRBV29-1 and TRBJ2-1; 8 bases fit TRBD1. The DNA of the CDR3 is TGCAGCGTTGAAAGTGGACAGGGAACCTACAATGAGCAGTTCTTC. Its translation: CSVESGQGTYNEQFF.